This TCR beta chain was identified during a study of T cell responses to AZD1222 COVID-19 vaccine. CDR3 size: 15 residues. Germline CDR1 and CDR2: SGHKS and YYEKEE (reference sequence). V lost 3 bases, J lost 4 bases, and 11 bases lay in between. Libraries were prepared by immunoSEQ multiplex PCR; TCRdb keeps only in-frame clonotypes and omits some of them. Counted here are 90,000 to 95,000 clones, approximately 91% occurring once; the ten biggest clones make up about a fifth. Of note for this clone: The antigen is unknown.

Study-wide results and caveats: Clonal diversity was possibly underestimated; the donors were predominantly white British and more often female. The CD4 TCRs associated with vaccination extended across spike and predominated at 160-218 and 743-854. In the spike-specific TCR repertoire, nearly half reportedly target unmutated variant regions. Only six AZD1222 recipients tested seropositive at baseline.

This clonotype was sampled from an adult in good health. Sequenced here: peripheral blood, sampled on day 0 of AZD1222 vaccination. The chain carries TRBV5-5 and TRBJ1-6; D gene ambiguous. CDR3: CASSWEGRYNSPLHF. DNA for the CDR3: TGTGCCAGCAGCTGGGAGGGTCGGTATAATTCACCCCTCCACTTT.